One and the same sample provided the 26 T cell receptor beta chains below, sequenced in a study of blood T cell repertoires in COVID-19. Measured with immunoSEQ multiplex PCR; TCRdb has only the in-frame clones, and not every one. Of around 280,000 clones in the sample, around 88% were seen once. The specimen was PBMCs or T cells enriched from blood (not recorded which). These receptors originate from a middle-aged woman who had recovered from COVID-19.

The chain employs TRBV28 and TRBJ1-1; no definite D call. Trimming took 6 bases from V and 0 from J, leaving 8 bases between them. The CDR3 sequence is 13 residues long. The germline gives CDR1 MDHEN, CDR2 SYDVKM. The CDR3, as DNA: TGTGCCAGCAGACCTACAGTGAACACTGAAGCTTTCTTT. It codes for CASRPTVNTEAFF.

The rearrangement joins TRBV6-5 to TRBJ1-5, with D tentatively TRBD1 (5 bases). The germline CDR1 and CDR2 sequences are MNHEY and SVGAGI. The CDR3 sequence is 15 residues long. V was pared by 6 bases and J by 2 bases, with 14 bases between. The CDR3 nucleotides are TGTGCCAGCAGGGGGGTTGCGGGAGGCAATCAGCCCCAGCATTTT. Translation gives CASRGVAGGNQPQHF.

This clone was seen a few times. CDR3 in DNA: TGCAGTGCCCCACGGGCCTACGAGCAGTACTTC. Its protein is CSAPRAYEQYF. The rearrangement links TRBV20-1 to TRBJ2-7; D not certain. Germline V gives CDR1 DFQATT, CDR2 SNEGSKA (reference sequence). Trimming removed 6 bases from V and 2 bases from J, with 8 bases in between. The CDR3 is made up of 11 amino acids.

The chain employs TRBV4-3 and TRBJ2-1; 10 bases are a match to TRBD2. The ends lost 1 base at V and 6 bases at J; junction bases unmatched: 12. From germline, CDR1 is LGHNA and CDR2 YSLEER. This CDR3 region has 18 residues. The CDR3 loop is CASSQGGSGRSGRNEQFF. CDR3 coding DNA: TGCGCCAGCAGCCAAGGGGGTAGCGGGAGGTCCGGGCGCAATGAGCAGTTCTTC.

The chain carries TRBV30 and TRBJ2-7, with TRBD2 as a possible D gene (5 bases). V lost 1 base and J lost 2, with 12 bases in between. Germline V gene data show CDR1 as GTSNPN and CDR2 as SVGIG (reference sequence). The CDR3 extends over 14 amino acids. The CDR3 loop reads CAWSERVPPYEQYF. For the CDR3, the DNA is TGTGCCTGGAGTGAGAGGGTCCCCCCCTACGAGCAGTACTTC.

This clone was observed at least ten times. This chain uses TRBV23-1 with TRBJ2-2, with D perhaps matching TRBD2 (5 bases). TRBV23-1 is placed among ORFs of uncertain function. The CDR3 spans 15 residues. V shed 4 bases and J shed 0 bases, with 9 bases lying between them. This CDR3 reads CASSRPAANTGELFF. The CDR3 region has the DNA TGCGCCAGCAGTCGTCCAGCGGCGAACACCGGGGAGCTGTTTTTT.

The CDR3: CASSNRGNYGYTF. CDR3 sequence (DNA): TGTGCCAGCAGTAACAGGGGTAACTATGGCTACACCTTC. This rearrangement joins TRBV7-9 to TRBJ1-2; 7 nucleotides agree with TRBD1. The V segment lost 6 bases and the J segment 1 base; nucleotides outside the gene matches: 2. Germline CDR1 SEHNR, CDR2 FQNEAQ (reference sequence). The CDR3 totals 13 residues.

The rearrangement links TRBV11-2 to TRBJ2-3; D uncertain. The V end was cut by 1 base, the J end by 6 bases, with 5 bases between. The CDR3 runs 12 residues. Germline CDR1 is SGHAT and CDR2 is FQNNGV. The CDR3 DNA sequence: TGTGCCAGCAGCTTAGTGAGCGATACGCAGTATTTT. It yields the protein CASSLVSDTQYF.

The chain employs TRBV6-2 or TRBV6-3 and TRBJ1-5; D gene ambiguous. The CDR3 consists of 12 residues. V gave up 0 bases and J gave up 11 bases, with 8 bases separating them. Germline V gene data show CDR1 as MNHEY and CDR2 as SVGEGT. CDR3 region: CASSYSISAQHF. In DNA form, the CDR3 reads TGTGCCAGCAGTTACTCGATATCGGCCCAGCATTTT.

This rearrangement joins TRBV5-1 to TRBJ2-5; the D is unclear. Germline V lookup: CDR1 SGHRS, CDR2 YFSETQ. Trimming took off 4 bases at V and 0 bases at J, with 4 bases between the two ends. This CDR3 region has 12 residues. CDR3 in DNA: TGCGCCAGCAGCCCGGACCAAGAGACCCAGTACTTC. Its protein product is CASSPDQETQYF.

The chain has TRBV19 and TRBJ2-7, with 7 nucleotides matching TRBD1. Trimming at V came to 4 bases and at J to 5 bases, leaving 8 bases not matched to a gene. CDR3 length: 14 residues. The germline gives CDR1 LNHDA, CDR2 SQIVND (reference sequence). CDR3 region: CASSTRQGSHEQYF. CDR3 sequence (DNA): TGTGCCAGTAGTACCCGACAGGGTAGCCACGAGCAGTACTTC. The variable domain in full, with the rest retrieved from reference TRBV19 and TRBJ2-7, is DGGITQSPKYLFRKEGQNVTLSCEQNLNHDAMYWYRQDPGQGLRLIYYSQIVNDFQKGDIAEGYSVSREKKESFPLTVTSAQKNPTAFYLCASSTRQGSHEQYFGPGTRLTVT.

The genes are TRBV11-1 and TRBJ1-1; D is unresolved. The V gene's germline CDR1 is SGHAT and CDR2 FQDESV (reference sequence). The V end lost 1 base, the J end lost 0 bases, and 3 bases lay between the germline ends. The CDR3 contains 13 residues. The CDR3 protein is CASSLVLNTEAFF. CDR3 coding DNA: TGTGCCAGCAGCTTAGTCTTGAACACTGAAGCTTTCTTT.

This rearrangement joins TRBV2 to TRBJ1-5, with 7 bases aligning to TRBD1. Germline lookup yields CDR1 SNHLY and CDR2 FYNNEI. V lost 2 bases to trimming and J lost 1 base; unmatched junction nucleotides: 2. The CDR3 loop spans 15 amino acids. CDR3 sequence reads: CASSEYRGSNQPQHF. The CDR3 DNA is TGTGCCAGCAGTGAATACAGGGGAAGCAATCAGCCCCAGCATTTT.

This rearrangement joins TRBV11-2 to TRBJ1-2; D ambiguous. The germline V gene encodes CDR1 SGHAT and CDR2 FQNNGV. The CDR3 is 13 amino acids. Trimming left V 5 bases short and J 7 bases short, with 14 bases between. The CDR3 is CASSQRRDGGYTF. The CDR3 region has the DNA TGTGCCAGCAGCCAAAGGCGGGATGGTGGCTACACCTTC.

The gene calls are TRBV4-1 and TRBJ2-1, with 9 positions matching TRBD2. CDR1 is MGHRA, CDR2 YSYEKL, per germline. J lost 5 bases, V lost 0 bases, and 8 bases had no gene match. The CDR3 extends over 17 amino acids. The CDR3 DNA sequence: TGCGCCAGCAGCCAAGATTGGTCCCTAGCGGGGAACAATGAGCAGTTCTTC. It yields the protein CASSQDWSLAGNNEQFF.

The chain joins TRBV29-1 to TRBJ1-3, with 7 nucleotides matching TRBD1. Germline V lookup: CDR1 SQVTM, CDR2 ANQGSEA. Unmatched junction bases numbered 6, after V lost 0 bases and J lost 4 bases. The CDR3 runs 15 residues. In DNA, the CDR3 is TGCAGCGTTGAAGACCCAGGGGGAGTCGGAAACACCATATATTTT. Translating gives CSVEDPGGVGNTIYF.

Ten or more counts support this clone. The rearrangement uses TRBV6-5 and TRBJ1-1; 9 bases align to TRBD1. Germline values: CDR1 MNHEY, CDR2 SVGAGI. J gave up 5 bases and V 8 bases, and 9 bases lay outside the gene matches. CDR3 length: 14 amino acids. The CDR3 loop reads CASESQGARTEAFF. The CDR3 nucleotides are TGTGCCAGCGAGTCACAGGGGGCGCGGACTGAAGCTTTCTTT.

This chain connects TRBV30 to TRBJ2-2; 8 bases are a match to TRBD1. The CDR3 extends over 14 amino acids. The germline V gene encodes CDR1 GTSNPN and CDR2 SVGIG (reference sequence). V trimming: 5 bases; J trimming: 2 bases; junction bases outside the gene matches: 4. The CDR3 DNA reads as TGTGCCTGGGGTGGGACAGGAAACACCGGGGAGCTGTTTTTT. Translating gives CAWGGTGNTGELFF.

This clone was found once. V and J are TRBV5-1 and TRBJ2-3; D is possibly TRBD2 (6 bases). Germline V gene data show CDR1 as SGHRS and CDR2 as YFSETQ. This CDR3 is built from 13 residues. With 4 bases removed from V and 1 base from J, the gap between germline ends came to 7 bases. The CDR3 sequence: CASSRERTDTQYF. The CDR3 region has the DNA TGCGCCAGCAGCCGGGAGCGCACAGATACGCAGTATTTT.

The chain joins TRBV18 to TRBJ1-5, with D possibly being TRBD1 (6 bases). The CDR3 is 13 amino acids. Trimming stripped 5 bases from V and 7 bases from J, with 12 bases between. The germline V gene has CDR1 KGHSH and CDR2 LQKENI. As DNA, the CDR3 is TGTGCCAGCTCAAGGGGGGGAGGACAGCCCCAGCATTTT. This encodes CASSRGGGQPQHF.

This clone was counted a single time. The chain recombines TRBV7-2 with TRBJ2-2; TRBD1 aligns across 7 bases. This CDR3 region has 15 residues. Germline V CDR1 and CDR2: SGHTA, FQGNSA. V dropped 5 bases and J dropped 4; count of bases not matched to a gene: 7. CDR3 DNA: TGTGCCAGCAGCCCAGGGGGACAGACCACCGGGGAGCTGTTTTTT. The encoded protein is CASSPGGQTTGELFF. Supplemented by reference TRBV7-2 and TRBJ2-2, the full variable domain reads GAGVSQSPSNKVTEKGKDVELRCDPISGHTALYWYRQSLGQGLEFLIYFQGNSAPDKSGLPSDRFSAERTGGSVSTLTIQRTQQEDSAVYLCASSPGGQTTGELFFGEGSRLTVL.

V usage is TRBV10-3 and J usage is TRBJ2-5, with 8 positions matching TRBD2. Germline loops: CDR1 ENHRY, CDR2 SYGVKD. V gave up 6 bases and J gave up 3 bases; unmatched junction bases: 3. CDR3 size: 13 residues. CDR3 loop: CAISGGVEETQYF. In nucleotides, the CDR3 is TGTGCCATCAGCGGGGGGGTAGAAGAGACCCAGTACTTC.

The CDR3 loop reads CATSEKRPGWDTQYF. The CDR3 DNA follows: TGTGCCACCAGTGAGAAGCGCCCCGGGTGGGATACGCAGTATTTT. The chain carries TRBV24-1 and TRBJ2-3; D remains unclear. Germline V CDR1 and CDR2: KGHDR, SFDVKD. V shed 4 bases and J shed 6 bases, with 16 bases lying between them. The CDR3 totals 15 residues.

The V call is TRBV12-3 or TRBV12-4, the J call TRBJ2-7, with 9 bases matching TRBD1. With V trimmed by 6 bases and J by 7 bases, 4 bases remained unmatched. The CDR3 has 12 residues. The CDR3 loop is CASSQTGGEQYF. The CDR3 DNA reads TGTGCCAGCAGCCAGACAGGGGGAGAGCAGTACTTC.

The CDR3 protein is CASRGTGGDYGYTF. The CDR3 nucleotides read TGTGCCAGCAGGGGGACAGGGGGAGACTATGGCTACACCTTC. The rearrangement joins TRBV28 to TRBJ1-2, with 11 bases identical to TRBD1. The length of the CDR3 is 14 residues. CDR1 is MDHEN, CDR2 SYDVKM, per germline. Germline trimming cut 6 bases from V and 3 bases from J; bases unmatched to any gene: 3.

The gene calls are TRBV6-2 or TRBV6-3 and TRBJ2-7; 10 bases match TRBD2. Germline CDR1 is MNHEY and CDR2 is SVGEGT. The CDR3 extends over 15 amino acids. V lost 6 bases to trimming and J lost 4 bases; unmatched junction nucleotides: 9. Here the CDR3 reads CASSPHLAGVYEQYF. CDR3 DNA sequence: TGTGCCAGCAGCCCCCACCTAGCGGGAGTGTACGAGCAGTACTTC.